This TCR beta chain was sequenced in a study of OX40 agonist ivuxolimab in advanced cancers. Turning to the study itself: Ivuxolimab, which is an agonistic anti-OX40 (CD134) antibody, was administered to the patients. Study-wide points: CD8+ T cells averaged more expanded clones than CD4+.

TCRdb's copy holds only in-frame clones and misses some; the assay was immunoSEQ multiplex PCR. This table holds 65,000 to 95,000 clones, 85% to 95% found once. Details on this clone: Its antigen is unidentified.

Patients who had autoimmune disease history or got systemic immunosuppression were left out. The investigators sampled blood at baseline, at cycle 4 day 1, and at cycle 7 day 1. The sequence came from an adult with an advanced solid tumor such as melanoma, head and neck, liver or kidney cancer. Here the sequenced sample was CD4+ or CD8+ T cells sorted from blood, taken in a trial of the OX40 agonist ivuxolimab.

In DNA, the CDR3 is TGCGCCAGCAGCCAAGAATTAAGCGGGACAGGGGTCTACGAGCAGTACTTC. Residues: CASSQELSGTGVYEQYF. This sequence joins TRBV4-1 and TRBJ2-7, with 10 nucleotides matching TRBD1. The length of the CDR3 is 17 residues. Trimming took 0 bases from V and 3 from J; bases not matched to a gene: 8. Germline V gives CDR1 MGHRA, CDR2 YSYEKL.